This T cell receptor (beta chain) was sequenced for a study of technical replicates of blood from a handful of donors. Repertoires were generated with immunoSEQ multiplex PCR, while TCRdb's copy carries only in-frame clones and drops some. The table has 65,000 to 80,000 clones, 95% seen once. With V trimmed by 9 bases and J by 8 bases, 15 bases remained unmatched. CDR3 length equals 15 residues. Per germline, CDR1 LNHDA and CDR2 SQIVND (reference sequence). The genes are TRBV19 and TRBJ1-5; the match to TRBD1 covers 8 bases. The sequence derives from a human donor in good health. Sequencing input: T cells isolated from PBMCs. CDR3 sequence reads: CASTVPGQGRKPQHF. CDR3 nucleotide sequence: TGTGCCAGCACAGTCCCCGGACAGGGAAGGAAGCCCCAGCATTTT.